The present T cell receptor (beta chain) was sequenced within a study of blood T cell repertoires in COVID-19. Study summary: From the United States, Italy and Spain came samples of acute and convalescent COVID-19.

Which cohort a participant joined came from the clinical history participants gave. Cohort 3 recovery required two negative PCRs, clearance, or symptom resolution. CDR1 is KGHDR, CDR2 SFDVKD, per germline. The CDR3 has 21 amino acids. Study processing details: Amplification with reference gene primers provided the estimates of nucleated cell counts. TCRdb's copy holds only in-frame clones and misses some; the assay was immunoSEQ multiplex PCR. V and J calls and clone size are copied from that table; D and trimming were computed from the DNA. Of approximately 160,000 clones listed, approximately 81% were seen once; the top ten hold nearly 8%.

The receptor was isolated from a woman aged 45-60 years who had recovered from COVID-19. V usage is TRBV24-1 and J usage is TRBJ2-1, with 13 positions matching TRBD2. Sequenced material: PBMCs or T cells enriched from blood (not recorded which). CDR3: CTPTSVNHTSGRARAYNEQFF. CDR3 bases: TGTACTCCCACCAGTGTTAACCACACTAGCGGGAGGGCCCGGGCCTACAATGAGCAGTTCTTC.